The 18 T cell receptor beta chains presented below share a single source sample, sequenced in a study of T cell responses to AZD1222 COVID-19 vaccine. Repertoires were generated with immunoSEQ multiplex PCR, while TCRdb's copy carries only in-frame clones and drops some. The sample contains 90,000 to 130,000 clones, more than 65% of which appear only once. This specimen consisted of peripheral blood, obtained on day 0 of AZD1222 vaccination. These TCRs come from an adult in good health.

The rearrangement links TRBV28 to TRBJ2-3; 7 positions agree with TRBD1. The CDR3 consists of 15 residues. Germline CDR1 and CDR2: MDHEN and SYDVKM. Germline trimming cut 6 bases from V and 4 bases from J; bases unmatched to any gene: 10. CDR3 region: CASRRRQGSADTQYF. CDR3 nucleotides: TGTGCCAGCAGACGACGACAGGGAAGCGCAGATACGCAGTATTTT.

The J gene is TRBJ1-5, the V gene TRBV19, with no clear D. The CDR3 is 11 residues long. CDR1 and CDR2 from the germline V gene are LNHDA and SQIVND (reference sequence). With 9 bases removed from V and 3 bases from J, the gap between germline ends came to 6 bases. As DNA, the CDR3 is TGTGCCAGCGGTTTCAATCAGCCCCAGCATTTT. Residues: CASGFNQPQHF.

The chain combines TRBV19 with TRBJ1-3; D ambiguous. Germline CDR1 reads LNHDA; CDR2 reads SQIVND (reference sequence). This CDR3 spans 12 amino acids. V was pared by 6 bases and J by 0 bases, with 3 bases between. The CDR3 here is CASSGSGNTIYF. DNA for the CDR3: TGTGCCAGTAGCGGCTCTGGAAACACCATATATTTT.

This clone has a handful of counts. The V call is TRBV5-1, the J call TRBJ2-7, with 15 nucleotides matching TRBD2. Trimming cost V 4 bases and J 4 bases; bases outside gene matches: 9. In germline, CDR1 is SGHRS, CDR2 YFSETQ. The CDR3 is 17 amino acids. In DNA form, the CDR3 reads TGCGCCAGCAGCGCCGGGACTAGCGGGGGGAAGGGTTACGAGCAGTACTTC. This gives the protein CASSAGTSGGKGYEQYF.

The chain is built from TRBV18 and TRBJ2-7; D perhaps matches TRBD1 (9 bases). The CDR3 is 14 residues long. V was clipped by 8 bases and J by 4 bases, with 18 bases between them. Germline V lookup: CDR1 KGHSH, CDR2 LQKENI. The CDR3 sequence is CASRGGTGSYEQYF. DNA for the CDR3: TGTGCCAGCCGCGGGGGGACAGGGTCGTACGAGCAGTACTTC. Drawing the rest from reference TRBV18 and TRBJ2-7, the complete variable domain is NAGVMQNPRHLVRRRGQEARLRCSPMKGHSHVYWYRQLPEEGLKFMVYLQKENIIDESGMPKERFSAEFPKEGPSILRIQQVVRGDSAAYFCASRGGTGSYEQYFGPGTRLTVT.

V usage is TRBV9 and J usage is TRBJ2-1; TRBD2 is a possible D gene (5 bases). Germline V gene lookup returns CDR1 SGDLS and CDR2 YYNGEE. The CDR3 sequence is 16 residues long. V lost 2 bases and J 0 bases, leaving 12 bases between the germline ends. The DNA for the CDR3 is TGTGCCAGCAGCGTCGCGGCTGCGGGCTCCTACAATGAGCAGTTCTTC. This codes for CASSVAAAGSYNEQFF.

This clone was counted a few times. V is TRBV6-2 or TRBV6-3 and J is TRBJ1-2, with D unclear. This CDR3 contains 14 residues. With 6 bases removed from V and 8 bases from J, the gap between germline ends came to 19 bases. CDR1 is MNHEY, CDR2 SVGEGT, per germline. In nucleotides, the CDR3 is TGTGCCAGCAGCTGGAGCCAGGTCGCGCTCGGCTACACCTTC. It encodes CASSWSQVALGYTF.

DNA of the CDR3: TGTGCCAGCAGCCAAGGCTTTGGGCAGGGGGTTCAGCCCCAGCATTTT. Its protein product is CASSQGFGQGVQPQHF. J is TRBJ1-5 and V is TRBV3-1 (or the pseudogene TRBV3-2); 7 bases agree with TRBD1. V trimming: 1 base; J trimming: 6 bases; junction bases outside the gene matches: 9. CDR1 is LGHDT, CDR2 YNNKEL, per germline (reference sequence). The CDR3 loop spans 16 amino acids.

The V and J genes are TRBV2 and TRBJ1-3; 8 bases map to TRBD1. The CDR3 runs to 15 residues. V lost 6 bases to trimming and J lost 4 bases; unmatched junction nucleotides: 8. CDR1 is SNHLY, CDR2 FYNNEI, per germline. The CDR3: CASRATTGGGNTIYF. CDR3 bases: TGTGCCAGCAGGGCCACCACAGGGGGAGGAAACACCATATATTTT.

The genes are TRBV20-1 and TRBJ2-3, with 7 bases fitting TRBD1. CDR1 and CDR2 (germline): DFQATT, SNEGSKA (reference sequence). V trimming: 3 bases; J trimming: 5 bases; junction bases outside the gene matches: 5. CDR3 length equals 13 residues. The CDR3 bases are TGCAGTGCTAGTAGGGGGCTAGGAGATACGCAGTATTTT. It encodes CSASRGLGDTQYF.

The chain links TRBV10-3 to TRBJ2-1, with TRBD2 identical over 11 bases. This CDR3 comprises 15 residues. Germline V CDR1 and CDR2: ENHRY, SYGVKD. V dropped 0 bases and J dropped 6; count of bases not matched to a gene: 1. Here the CDR3 DNA reads TGTGCCATCAGTGAGTCTAGCGGGAGGGCCAATGAGCAGTTCTTC. Its translation is CAISESSGRANEQFF.

J is TRBJ2-7 and V is TRBV19, with 9 nucleotides matching TRBD1. With 6 bases clipped from V and 4 bases from J, the junction kept 7 bases outside the gene matches. Germline V CDR1 and CDR2: LNHDA, SQIVND (reference sequence). This CDR3 comprises 14 residues. Written as DNA, the CDR3 is TGTGCCAGTAGACGACCGGGACAGGGATACGAGCAGTACTTC. Translation: CASRRPGQGYEQYF.

The count of this clone is one. The rearrangement joins TRBV14 to TRBJ2-7, with D perhaps given as TRBD1 or TRBD2 (5 bases each). The CDR3 extends over 14 amino acids. CDR1 and CDR2 from the germline V gene are SGHDN and FVKESK. Between the trimmed V and J ends, which lost 11 bases and 9 bases, there was a span of 26 bases. The CDR3 spells CAGGRGKRSSGQYF. The CDR3 DNA is TGTGCCGGAGGAAGGGGCAAGAGAAGTTCCGGGCAGTACTTC. Full variable domain (missing parts from reference TRBV14 and TRBJ2-7): EAGVTQFPSHSVIEKGQTVTLRCDPISGHDNLYWYRRVMGKEIKFLLHFVKESKQDESGMPNNRFLAERTGGTYSTLKVQPAELEDSGVYFCAGGRGKRSSGQYFGPGTRLTVT.

The chain has TRBV2 and TRBJ1-2, with 9 bases that match TRBD1. The CDR3 is made up of 11 amino acids. J gave up 5 bases and V 8 bases, and 0 bases lay outside the gene matches. The germline V gene has CDR1 SNHLY and CDR2 FYNNEI. The CDR3 region has the DNA TGTGCCAGCGGACAGGGGTATGGCTACACCTTC. Its translation: CASGQGYGYTF.

In nucleotides, the CDR3 is TGTGCCAGCAACGAATACGGGTTCAGCAATCAGCCCCAGCATTTT. Its translation is CASNEYGFSNQPQHF. V usage is TRBV27 and J usage is TRBJ1-5; D is uncertain. Germline V gene lookup returns CDR1 MNHEY and CDR2 SMNVEV (reference sequence). This CDR3 contains 15 residues. Deletions cut 7 bases from V and 1 base from J, with 14 bases between.

The V gene is TRBV28, the J gene TRBJ1-2; no definite D call. Germline CDR1 MDHEN, CDR2 SYDVKM. V lost 7 bases to trimming and J lost 3 bases, with 9 bases between them. The CDR3 has 12 residues. The CDR3, as DNA: TGTGCCAGCAATAAGGATCACTATGGCTACACCTTC. This codes for CASNKDHYGYTF.

V and J are TRBV4-1 and TRBJ1-1, with D unclear. Deletions cut 7 bases from V and 2 bases from J, with 20 bases between. The CDR3 covers 16 residues. The germline gives CDR1 MGHRA, CDR2 YSYEKL. This chain's CDR3 is CASTKLESEINTEAFF. The DNA for the CDR3 is TGCGCCAGCACCAAATTAGAATCAGAAATTAACACTGAAGCTTTCTTT.

The rearrangement uses TRBV24-1 and TRBJ1-4; D unresolved. The V end lost 2 bases, the J end lost 6 bases, and 15 bases lay between the germline ends. The CDR3 spans 16 residues. Per germline, CDR1 KGHDR and CDR2 SFDVKD. CDR3 protein: CATSDSRPGDYEKLFF. Here the CDR3 DNA reads TGTGCCACCAGTGATTCCCGGCCAGGAGATTATGAAAAACTGTTTTTT.